The TCR beta chain described here comes from a study of blood T cell repertoires in COVID-19. Libraries were prepared by immunoSEQ multiplex PCR; TCRdb keeps only in-frame clonotypes and omits some of them. Altogether some 220,000 clones are present, about 80% being singletons, with the ten largest covering 1.3%. Trimming took 1 base from V and 5 from J; bases not matched to a gene: 5. CDR1 is SGDLS, CDR2 YYNGEE, per germline. CDR3 size: 15 residues. J is TRBJ2-4 and V is TRBV9, with 8 bases matching TRBD2. Sequenced sample: PBMCs or T cells enriched from blood (not recorded which). The TCR was taken from a middle-aged woman with acute COVID-19. CDR3 region: CASSVSGGRENIQYF. CDR3 sequence (DNA): TGTGCCAGCAGCGTATCGGGGGGGCGTGAAAACATTCAGTACTTC.